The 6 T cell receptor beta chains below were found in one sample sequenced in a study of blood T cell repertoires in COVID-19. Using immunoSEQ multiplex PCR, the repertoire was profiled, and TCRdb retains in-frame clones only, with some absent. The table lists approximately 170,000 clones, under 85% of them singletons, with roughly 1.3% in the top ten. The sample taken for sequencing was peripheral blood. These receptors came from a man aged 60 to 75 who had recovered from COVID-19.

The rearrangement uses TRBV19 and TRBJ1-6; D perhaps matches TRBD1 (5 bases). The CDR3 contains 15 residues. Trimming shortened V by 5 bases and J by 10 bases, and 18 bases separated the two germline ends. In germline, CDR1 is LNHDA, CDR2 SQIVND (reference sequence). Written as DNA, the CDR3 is TGTGCCAGTAGTTCCCAAATGACAGAAACCTCACCCCTCCACTTT. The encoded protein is CASSSQMTETSPLHF.

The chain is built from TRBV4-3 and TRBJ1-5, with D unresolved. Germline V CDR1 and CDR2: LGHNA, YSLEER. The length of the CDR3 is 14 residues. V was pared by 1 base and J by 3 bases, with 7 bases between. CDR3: CASSQGPSNQPQHF. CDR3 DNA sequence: TGCGCCAGCAGCCAAGGGCCGTCCAATCAGCCCCAGCATTTT.

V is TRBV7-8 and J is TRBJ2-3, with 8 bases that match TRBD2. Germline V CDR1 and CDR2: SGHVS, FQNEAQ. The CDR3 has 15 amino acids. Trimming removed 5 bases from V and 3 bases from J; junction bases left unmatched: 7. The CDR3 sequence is CASSPYSGETDTQYF. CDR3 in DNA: TGTGCCAGCAGCCCATATAGCGGGGAAACAGATACGCAGTATTTT. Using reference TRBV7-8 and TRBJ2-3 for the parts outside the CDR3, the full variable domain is GAGVSQSPRYKVAKRGQDVALRCDPISGHVSLFWYQQALGQGPEFLTYFQNEAQLDKSGLPSDRFFAERPEGSVSTLKIQRTQQEDSAVYLCASSPYSGETDTQYFGPGTRLTVL.

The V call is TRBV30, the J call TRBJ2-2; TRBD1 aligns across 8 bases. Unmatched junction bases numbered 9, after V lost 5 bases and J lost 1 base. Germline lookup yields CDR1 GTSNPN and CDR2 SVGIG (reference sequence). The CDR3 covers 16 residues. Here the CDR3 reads CAWARHGTGNTGELFF. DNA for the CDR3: TGTGCCTGGGCCCGTCACGGGACAGGGAACACCGGGGAGCTGTTTTTT.

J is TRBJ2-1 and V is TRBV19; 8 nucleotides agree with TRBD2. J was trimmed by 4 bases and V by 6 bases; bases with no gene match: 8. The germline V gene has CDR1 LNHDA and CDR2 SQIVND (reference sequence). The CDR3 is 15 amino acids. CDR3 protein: CASSTSGGKYNEQFF. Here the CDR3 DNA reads TGTGCCAGTAGCACCAGCGGGGGAAAATACAATGAGCAGTTCTTC.

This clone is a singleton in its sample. The CDR3 protein is CASSSRQGGGSPLHF. The CDR3 DNA is TGCGCCAGCAGCTCCCGACAGGGGGGCGGTTCACCCCTCCACTTT. This chain uses TRBV5-1 with TRBJ1-6, with 9 positions matching TRBD1. J gave up 9 bases and V 3 bases, and 7 bases lay outside the gene matches. CDR3 length equals 15 residues. Germline values: CDR1 SGHRS, CDR2 YFSETQ.